This T cell receptor beta chain was captured by sequencing in a study of shared clonotypes between healthy human individuals. Study-wide context: Used for every donor were three CD4 naive, three CD4 memory, two CD8 naive and one CD8 memory plate.

Sorted-subset replicate PCRs used 150 to 200 ng of genomic DNA. This amount corresponded to 25,000 to 30,000 T cell genomes. Clones were read by immunoSEQ multiplex PCR, and TCRdb kept only the in-frame ones, dropping some. This sample carries 2 million to 3 million clones, 80% to 95% of them seen once, and the ten largest clones take approximately 0.35%. The CDR3 sequence is 16 residues long. CDR1 and CDR2 from the germline V gene are SGHVS and FQNEAQ. The germline V and J ends were trimmed by 4 bases and 6 bases, with 20 bases remaining between them. This clone showed up just once. Antigen: not known. Study-wide results and limits: Sampling was confined to blood; repertoires within tissues likely differ. Sequencing of the sorted subsets was shown by rarefaction to be incomplete despite large depth.

The chain carries TRBV7-8 and TRBJ2-3; the D gene is possibly TRBD2 (6 bases). Sequencing was performed on naive CD4+ T cells from PBMCs. Described subset: CD45RA+ positively selected. The sequence derives from a man between 18 and 29 years old in good health. Some clones in this sample may be carry-over from other donors' samples. The CDR3 nucleotides read TGTGCCAGCAGCTCGGCCCTCGGGACTCCCGCCGATACGCAGTATTTT. Protein sequence: CASSSALGTPADTQYF.